Listed here is a single TCR beta chain. The DNA is left out, because the CDR3 cannot be placed on it with certainty; the CDR3 is given as TCRdb lists it. The data derive from a study of CD8+CD57+ T cells in acquired aplastic anemia. The CDR3 is made up of 19 amino acids, end residues included. The V gene's germline CDR1 is KGHDR and CDR2 SFDVKD. Whoever was chosen for sequencing had shown CD8+CD57+ cell expansion by flow cytometry. Genomic DNA provided the template from which TCR beta VDJ and CDR3 profiles were obtained. One entry per CDR3 protein results from TCRdb running MiXCR on the reads. The sample yields fewer than 250,000 distinct CDR3 sequences, 47% seen once.

The sequenced sample was sorted CD4+, CD8+, or CD8+CD57+ T cells (not recorded which) from PBMCs. The origin of this receptor is a human donor with aplastic anemia. The gene calls are TRBV24-1 and TRBJ2-2; the table's D call, TRBD1, was not checked against the DNA. This CDR3 reads CATSDSPFRAVLRARELFF.